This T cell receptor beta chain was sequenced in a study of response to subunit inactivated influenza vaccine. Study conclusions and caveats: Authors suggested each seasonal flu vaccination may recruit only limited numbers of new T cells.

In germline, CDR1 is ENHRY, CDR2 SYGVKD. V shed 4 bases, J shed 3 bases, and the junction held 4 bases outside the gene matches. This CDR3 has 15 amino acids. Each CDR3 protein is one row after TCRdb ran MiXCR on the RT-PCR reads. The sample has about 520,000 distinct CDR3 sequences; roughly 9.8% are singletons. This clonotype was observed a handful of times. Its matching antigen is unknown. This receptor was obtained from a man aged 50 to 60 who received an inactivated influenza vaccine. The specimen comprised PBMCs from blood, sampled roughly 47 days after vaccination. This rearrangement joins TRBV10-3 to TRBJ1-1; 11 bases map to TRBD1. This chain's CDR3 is CAISGRDRGDTEAFF. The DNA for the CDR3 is TGTGCCATCAGTGGCCGGGACAGGGGGGACACTGAAGCTTTCTTT.